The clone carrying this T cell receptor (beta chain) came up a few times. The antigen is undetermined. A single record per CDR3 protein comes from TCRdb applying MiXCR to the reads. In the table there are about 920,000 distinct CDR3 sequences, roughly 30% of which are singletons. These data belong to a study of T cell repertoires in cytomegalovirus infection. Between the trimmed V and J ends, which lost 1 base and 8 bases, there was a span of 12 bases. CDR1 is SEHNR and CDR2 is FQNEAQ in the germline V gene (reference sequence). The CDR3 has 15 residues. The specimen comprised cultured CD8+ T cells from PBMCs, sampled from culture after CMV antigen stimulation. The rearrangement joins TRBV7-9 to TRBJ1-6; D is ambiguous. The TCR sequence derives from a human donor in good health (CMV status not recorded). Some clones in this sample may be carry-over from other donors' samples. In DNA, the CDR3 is TGTGCCAGCAGCTTAGAGGTGGACCCGGATTCACCCCTCCACTTT. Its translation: CASSLEVDPDSPLHF.